Below, 28 T cell receptor beta chains from the same sample are listed, as sequenced in a study of cytomegalovirus exposure and HLA in healthy donors. PCR amplification relied on 60 Vbeta primers (plus 13 Jbeta primers). The protocol was immunoSEQ multiplex PCR, while the TCRdb copy is restricted to in-frame clones and leaves out a portion. The sample shows about 120,000 clones, 65% to 85% of them seen only once. The sequenced sample was PBMCs. These receptors all come from a man aged 45-65 years in good health and CMV-seronegative.

V usage is TRBV30 and J usage is TRBJ1-5; D might be TRBD1 (6 bases). Germline assignment: CDR1 GTSNPN and CDR2 SVGIG (reference sequence). Trimming took 2 bases from V and 2 from J, leaving 10 bases between them. CDR3 length equals 14 residues. The CDR3 here is CAWSTGYGNQPQHF. In DNA form, the CDR3 reads TGTGCCTGGAGTACAGGGTACGGCAATCAGCCCCAGCATTTT.

The V call is TRBV30, the J call TRBJ2-5; D uncertain. The CDR3 sequence is 13 residues long. Trimming took off 0 bases at V and 2 bases at J, with 7 bases between the two ends. Looked up from germline, CDR1 is GTSNPN and CDR2 is SVGIG (reference sequence). Written as DNA, the CDR3 is TGTGCCTGGAGTGTTTCGGGTCAAGAGACCCAGTACTTC. Encoded protein: CAWSVSGQETQYF.

The gene calls are TRBV19 and TRBJ1-5; 7 nucleotides match TRBD1. In germline, CDR1 is LNHDA, CDR2 SQIVND (reference sequence). The J segment lost 6 bases and the V segment lost 6 bases, leaving 8 bases of the junction unmatched. This CDR3 contains 14 residues. Here the CDR3 reads CASRPTGVGQPQHF. The CDR3 nucleotides are TGTGCCAGTAGGCCTACAGGGGTAGGTCAGCCCCAGCATTTT.

V and J are TRBV20-1 and TRBJ1-2, with TRBD1 as a possible D gene (5 bases). V was shortened by 2 bases and J by 6 bases, with 7 bases between the two germline ends. CDR1 DFQATT and CDR2 SNEGSKA come from the germline V gene (reference sequence). The CDR3 covers 11 residues. CDR3 DNA: TGCAGTGCTAGACCGGGGGATGGCTACACCTTC. This sequence encodes CSARPGDGYTF.

This clone was counted once. J is TRBJ1-4 and V is TRBV7-9; perhaps TRBD1 as D (5 bases). The germline V gene encodes CDR1 SEHNR and CDR2 FQNEAQ (reference sequence). The V end lost 1 base, the J end lost 5 bases, and 8 bases lay between the germline ends. The CDR3 consists of 14 residues. DNA for the CDR3: TGTGCCAGCAGCTTAGGACAGTCAAATGAAAAACTGTTTTTT. Translation: CASSLGQSNEKLFF.

The sample holds a few counts of this clone. This rearrangement joins TRBV7-8 to TRBJ1-1; tentatively, D is TRBD1 (6 bases). Between the trimmed V and J ends, which lost 2 bases and 2 bases, there was a span of 9 bases. There are 14 residues in the CDR3. Germline V gene data show CDR1 as SGHVS and CDR2 as FQNEAQ. CDR3 region: CASSLTRGNTEAFF. The CDR3 region has the DNA TGTGCCAGCAGCTTAACCAGGGGTAACACTGAAGCTTTCTTT.

The sample holds a few counts of this clone. J is TRBJ1-1 and V is TRBV29-1; 9 bases agree with TRBD1. Germline V lookup: CDR1 SQVTM, CDR2 ANQGSEA. V shed 3 bases and J 1 base; nucleotides not matched to a gene: 6. The CDR3 contains 15 residues. CDR3 loop: CSVDGTGPENTEAFF. The CDR3 DNA reads as TGCAGCGTTGACGGGACAGGGCCAGAGAACACTGAAGCTTTCTTT.

This clone was detected once. V usage is TRBV14 and J usage is TRBJ1-1; D not resolved. Trimming removed 4 bases from V and 0 bases from J, with 9 bases in between. The CDR3 has 14 amino acids. The V gene's germline CDR1 is SGHDN and CDR2 FVKESK. CDR3 coding DNA: TGTGCCAGCAGCCCGCCGCCGGTGAACACTGAAGCTTTCTTT. It is translated as CASSPPPVNTEAFF.

The chain recombines TRBV5-1 with TRBJ2-5; D possibly corresponds to TRBD1 (5 bases). CDR3 length: 14 amino acids. In germline, CDR1 is SGHRS, CDR2 YFSETQ. V was shortened by 1 base and J by 5 bases, with 12 bases between the two germline ends. The CDR3 is CASSLKGLTETQYF. CDR3 nucleotide sequence: TGCGCCAGCAGCTTGAAGGGGTTGACTGAGACCCAGTACTTC.

The chain links TRBV5-1 to TRBJ2-4; no firm D call. V lost 2 bases and J 1 base, leaving 7 bases between the germline ends. CDR1 and CDR2 (germline): SGHRS, YFSETQ. The CDR3 consists of 14 residues. The CDR3 is CASSLGVAKNIQYF. The CDR3 DNA reads as TGCGCCAGCAGCTTAGGAGTTGCCAAAAACATTCAGTACTTC.

The chain has TRBV19 and TRBJ2-1; the D gene is possibly TRBD2 (6 bases). V was pared by 3 bases and J by 0 bases, with 6 bases between. From germline, CDR1 is LNHDA and CDR2 SQIVND (reference sequence). The CDR3 contains 14 residues. CDR3 sequence reads: CASSIGGSYNEQFF. In DNA, the CDR3 is TGTGCCAGTAGTATCGGGGGCTCCTACAATGAGCAGTTCTTC.

This clone was recorded only once. The genes are TRBV7-9 and TRBJ2-7, with 10 positions matching TRBD1. The J segment lost 4 bases and the V segment lost 2 bases, leaving 5 bases of the junction unmatched. The CDR3 totals 15 residues. The germline CDR1 and CDR2 sequences are SEHNR and FQNEAQ (reference sequence). The DNA for the CDR3 is TGTGCCAGCAGCTTAATGGGGACAGGGGATTACGAGCAGTACTTC. It translates to CASSLMGTGDYEQYF.

The chain links TRBV28 to TRBJ2-3; 8 bases fit TRBD1. Germline trimming cut 8 bases from V and 2 bases from J; bases unmatched to any gene: 3. The CDR3 has 13 amino acids. The germline CDR1 and CDR2 sequences are MDHEN and SYDVKM. The CDR3 loop reads CASGQGDTDTQYF. The CDR3 DNA sequence: TGTGCCAGCGGACAGGGCGACACAGATACGCAGTATTTT.

J is TRBJ1-6 and V is TRBV27; a weak D match, TRBD1 (6 bases). V dropped 2 bases and J dropped 7 bases, with 15 bases sitting between them. The germline V gene has CDR1 MNHEY and CDR2 SMNVEV (reference sequence). The CDR3 consists of 16 residues. CDR3 coding DNA: TGTGCCAGCAGTTTAGCGTCAAGGACAGAAAATTCACCCCTCCACTTT. Translated, it gives CASSLASRTENSPLHF.

The chain uses TRBV14 and TRBJ2-6, with 10 positions matching TRBD1. Germline V gives CDR1 SGHDN, CDR2 FVKESK. The CDR3 sequence is 20 residues long. The V segment lost 1 base and the J segment 1 base; nucleotides outside the gene matches: 10. CDR3 protein: CASSQGVGGTGESGANVLTF. The CDR3 DNA sequence: TGTGCCAGCAGCCAAGGCGTAGGTGGGACAGGGGAATCTGGGGCCAACGTCCTGACTTTC.

The V gene is TRBV9, the J gene TRBJ1-1; D is undetermined. V dropped 4 bases and J dropped 6 bases, with 10 bases sitting between them. CDR1 SGDLS and CDR2 YYNGEE come from the germline V gene. The CDR3 runs 12 residues. In DNA, the CDR3 is TGTGCCAGCAGCCCCCTCCTCTCTGAAGCTTTCTTT. This gives the protein CASSPLLSEAFF. Variable domain in full (rest from reference TRBV9 and TRBJ1-1): DSGVTQTPKHLITATGQRVTLRCSPRSGDLSVYWYQQSLDQGLQFLIQYYNGEERAKGNILERFSAQQFPDLHSELNLSSLELGDSALYFCASSPLLSEAFFGQGTRLTVV.

The CDR3 loop is CASLDTIYEQYF. Written as DNA, the CDR3 is TGTGCCAGCCTTGACACGATCTACGAGCAGTACTTC. The chain combines TRBV2 with TRBJ2-5; D is undetermined. The J call may be faulty, since TRBJ2-7 better matches the DNA end. This CDR3 comprises 12 residues. The germline V gene has CDR1 SNHLY and CDR2 FYNNEI.

The chain carries TRBV5-6 and TRBJ1-2; 11 positions agree with TRBD1. This CDR3 comprises 18 residues. The germline V gene has CDR1 SGHDT and CDR2 YYEEEE. Trimming took 5 bases from V and 1 from J; bases not matched to a gene: 13. The CDR3 DNA sequence: TGTGCCAGCAGTCCGGCCTGGGACAGGGGGGCAATTAACTATGGCTACACCTTC. Its protein product is CASSPAWDRGAINYGYTF.

About this clone itself: Additional DNA sequences in this sample encode the identical CDR3. The chain has TRBV6-1 and TRBJ1-1, with 7 bases aligning to TRBD1. The CDR3 loop spans 13 amino acids. V shed 4 bases and J 2 bases; nucleotides not matched to a gene: 1. The germline CDR1 and CDR2 sequences are MNHNS and SASEGT. The CDR3 protein is CASSGGGNTEAFF. In DNA form, the CDR3 reads TGTGCCAGCAGTGGAGGGGGCAACACTGAAGCTTTCTTT.

This clone has more than one count but fewer than ten. The chain uses TRBV4-3 and TRBJ1-6; D gene unclear. From germline, CDR1 is LGHNA and CDR2 YSLEER. The CDR3 covers 13 residues. V lost 0 bases to trimming and J lost 9 bases, with 6 bases between them. The CDR3 DNA follows: TGCGCCAGCAGCCAAGAGGGCACTTCACCCCTCCACTTT. Its translation is CASSQEGTSPLHF.

This clone has a count of ten or more. The V and J genes are TRBV28 and TRBJ2-7; 8 nucleotides align to TRBD1. V shed 6 bases, J shed 2 bases, and the junction held 6 bases outside the gene matches. The V gene's germline CDR1 is MDHEN and CDR2 SYDVKM. This CDR3 is built from 14 residues. Here the CDR3 reads CASSADRAPYEQYF. CDR3 DNA: TGTGCCAGCAGCGCGGACAGGGCCCCCTACGAGCAGTACTTC.

With respect to this clone: The identical CDR3 is also encoded by other nucleotide sequences in the sample. This chain connects TRBV5-1 to TRBJ1-5; perhaps TRBD1 as D (6 bases). The V end lost 2 bases, the J end lost 0 bases, and 9 bases lay between the germline ends. Per the germline V gene, CDR1 is SGHRS and CDR2 is YFSETQ. The CDR3 is 15 residues long. DNA of the CDR3: TGCGCCAGCAGCTTAGGGGGAAATAGCAATCAGCCCCAGCATTTT. Its translation is CASSLGGNSNQPQHF.

The rearrangement joins TRBV6-5 to TRBJ1-5; the D is unclear. Trimming took off 6 bases at V and 8 bases at J, with 14 bases between the two ends. The CDR3 covers 13 residues. Germline V gene data show CDR1 as MNHEY and CDR2 as SVGAGI. CDR3: CASRAWVGEPQHF. Here the CDR3 DNA reads TGTGCCAGCAGGGCTTGGGTAGGAGAGCCCCAGCATTTT.

This rearrangement joins TRBV7-2 to TRBJ2-1; D might be TRBD2 (6 bases). V lost 0 bases, J lost 0 bases, and 9 bases lay in between. The CDR3 runs 16 residues. From germline, CDR1 is SGHTA and CDR2 FQGNSA. In DNA form, the CDR3 reads TGTGCCAGCAGCTTAGCTGCGGGGAGCTCCTACAATGAGCAGTTCTTC. This translates into CASSLAAGSSYNEQFF.

This chain joins TRBV6-5 and TRBJ1-6; D is undetermined. The germline gives CDR1 MNHEY, CDR2 SVGAGI. The CDR3 contains 15 residues. V was pared by 5 bases and J by 0 bases, with 8 bases between. The CDR3: CASSRRDSYNSPLHF. The CDR3 DNA sequence: TGTGCCAGCAGTCGGCGGGACTCCTATAATTCACCCCTCCACTTT.

The rearrangement uses TRBV5-1 and TRBJ2-4; the D gene is possibly TRBD2 (6 bases). The germline CDR1 and CDR2 sequences are SGHRS and YFSETQ. There are 12 residues in the CDR3. Trimming left V 0 bases short and J 14 bases short, with 12 bases between. This CDR3 is CASSLGGEVKYF. CDR3 DNA sequence: TGCGCCAGCAGCTTGGGGGGGGAGGTTAAGTACTTC.

The rearrangement uses TRBV28 and TRBJ1-1, with 7 bases matching TRBD1. The CDR3 sequence is 16 residues long. The V gene's germline CDR1 is MDHEN and CDR2 SYDVKM. V was clipped by 3 bases and J by 1 base; unmatched bases: 8. This chain's CDR3 is CASSFPVTGPNTEAFF. CDR3 sequence (DNA): TGTGCCAGCAGTTTCCCAGTGACAGGGCCGAACACTGAAGCTTTCTTT.

DNA for the CDR3: TGTGCCAGCAGCACCGGGACACGGGCAGAAGAGCAGTACTTC. It translates to CASSTGTRAEEQYF. V gene TRBV7-3 combines with J gene TRBJ2-7; tentatively, D is TRBD1 (6 bases). CDR1 is SGHTA and CDR2 is FQGTGA in the germline V gene. The CDR3 is made up of 14 amino acids. V dropped 5 bases and J dropped 7 bases, with 18 bases sitting between them.